A selection of T cell receptor beta chains follows, all from one sample in a study of cytomegalovirus exposure and HLA in healthy donors. Repertoires were generated with immunoSEQ multiplex PCR, while TCRdb's copy carries only in-frame clones and drops some. Its table records some 39,000 clones. The specimen sequenced was PBMCs. Receptors originate from a man younger than 40 in good health and CMV-seronegative. Each CDR3 is given with its conserved first and last residue. A D gene is named only where the DNA matches it firmly.

v_call	d_call	j_call	cdr3_aa	cdr3_nt
TRBV27	.	TRBJ1-6	CASSWYTGFNSPLHF	TGTGCCAGCAGTTGGTACACGGGATTTAATTCACCCCTCCACTTT
TRBV10-3	TRBD1	TRBJ2-2	CAMSRDRDTGELFF	TGTGCCATGAGCCGGGACAGGGACACCGGGGAGCTGTTTTTT
TRBV5-1	.	TRBJ2-1	CASSIRARADEQFF	TGCGCCAGCAGCATCAGGGCCCGTGCCGATGAGCAGTTCTTC
TRBV14	TRBD1	TRBJ2-1	CASSQAPLYRGHEQFF	TGTGCCAGCAGCCAAGCCCCCCTTTACAGGGGACATGAGCAGTTCTTC
TRBV10-3	TRBD1	TRBJ1-2	CAISAVGTGVQGYTF	TGTGCCATCAGTGCCGTCGGGACAGGGGTACAAGGCTACACCTTC
TRBV25-1	.	TRBJ1-1	CASTAGMGYTEAFF	TGTGCCAGCACAGCAGGGATGGGGTACACTGAAGCTTTCTTT
TRBV15	.	TRBJ2-4	CATRPGGLGGGGAKNIQYF	TGTGCCACCAGACCAGGGGGACTAGGAGGGGGTGGAGCCAAAAACATTCAGTACTTC
TRBV5-1	.	TRBJ2-7	CASSLVLVGYEQYF	TGCGCCAGCAGCTTAGTACTAGTGGGCTACGAGCAGTACTTC
TRBV4-3	.	TRBJ1-1	CASSQATGNTEAFF	TGCGCCAGCAGCCAAGCCACAGGGAACACTGAAGCTTTCTTT
TRBV7-7	.	TRBJ2-1	CASSTDTYNEQFF	TGTGCCAGCAGCACAGACACGTACAATGAGCAGTTCTTC
TRBV4-3	.	TRBJ2-5	CASSQDQGLGETQYF	TGCGCCAGCAGCCAAGATCAAGGACTTGGGGAGACCCAGTACTTC
TRBV4-3	TRBD1	TRBJ1-2	CASSQDVRQGAGYGYTF	TGCGCCAGCAGCCAAGATGTAAGACAGGGCGCGGGCTATGGCTACACCTTC
TRBV6-1	.	TRBJ1-3	CASSEGAVSGNTIYF	TGTGCCAGCAGTGAAGGTGCGGTCTCTGGAAACACCATATATTTT
TRBV5-8	TRBD2	TRBJ2-2	CASSRGLAGVRTGELFF	TGTGCCAGCAGCAGGGGACTAGCGGGAGTGAGGACCGGGGAGCTGTTTTTT
TRBV6-1	TRBD1	TRBJ2-3	CASNLRGPSDTQYF	TGTGCCAGCAATCTCAGGGGGCCGTCGGATACGCAGTATTTT
TRBV12-2	.	TRBJ2-3	CASRLARAGGRTDTQYF	TGTGCAAGTCGCTTAGCGCGGGCAGGGGGTAGGACAGATACGCAGTATTTT
TRBV28	TRBD1	TRBJ2-3	CASSFFWDRGTDTQYF	TGTGCCAGCAGTTTTTTTTGGGACAGGGGTACCGATACGCAGTATTTT
TRBV4-3	.	TRBJ2-7	CASSQQTGYEQYF	TGCGCCAGCAGCCAGCAGACAGGCTACGAGCAGTACTTC
TRBV19	.	TRBJ2-7	CASSITGTTYEQYF	TGTGCCAGTAGTATTACAGGGACAACCTACGAGCAGTACTTC
TRBV5-6	.	TRBJ2-1	CASRESGAEQFF	TGTGCCAGCAGGGAGTCGGGTGCTGAGCAGTTCTTC
TRBV6-6	TRBD2	TRBJ2-7	CASNPRGGNEQYF	TGTGCCAGCAATCCCCGGGGGGGGAACGAGCAGTACTTC
TRBV5-6	.	TRBJ2-1	CASSLKSGRSNEQFF	TGTGCCAGCAGCCTAAAGTCGGGGAGATCGAATGAGCAGTTCTTC
TRBV28	TRBD1	TRBJ2-7	CASSFSSTGHEQYF	TGTGCCAGCAGTTTCTCATCGACAGGGCACGAGCAGTACTTC
TRBV5-4	TRBD1	TRBJ2-7	CASSLDRGYEQYF	TGTGCCAGCAGCTTGGACAGGGGTTACGAGCAGTACTTC
TRBV7-2	TRBD1	TRBJ1-1	CASSPHRTGQVAEAFF	TGTGCCAGCAGCCCCCACCGGACAGGGCAGGTCGCTGAAGCTTTCTTT
TRBV5-4	TRBD1	TRBJ1-2	CASSLGAPGQAHYGYTF	TGTGCCAGCAGCTTGGGGGCACCGGGACAGGCTCACTATGGCTACACCTTC
TRBV6-5	TRBD1	TRBJ2-1	CASSYAGGPDNEQFF	TGTGCCAGCAGTTACGCAGGGGGTCCCGACAATGAGCAGTTCTTC
TRBV4-3	TRBD2	TRBJ2-3	CASSQDLGGATDTQYF	TGCGCCAGCAGCCAAGATCTCGGGGGGGCCACAGATACGCAGTATTTT
TRBV4-2	.	TRBJ1-3	CASSQVTGTNSGNTIYF	TGTGCCAGCAGCCAAGTAACGGGAACTAACTCTGGAAACACCATATATTTT
TRBV19	.	TRBJ2-3	CASSPLTGTLGTDTQYF	TGTGCCAGTAGCCCTCTGACAGGGACTCTTGGCACAGATACGCAGTATTTT
TRBV6-1	.	TRBJ1-1	CASTRGVTEAFF	TGTGCCAGCACTCGGGGGGTCACTGAAGCTTTCTTT
TRBV19	.	TRBJ2-5	CASSTGMVASVETQYF	TGTGCCAGTAGTACAGGGATGGTTGCATCAGTGGAGACCCAGTACTTC
TRBV28	.	TRBJ2-4	CASSPGQTAKNIQYF	TGTGCCAGCAGCCCCGGACAGACAGCCAAAAACATTCAGTACTTC
TRBV6-5	.	TRBJ1-6	CASSYSIQGGGSPLHF	TGTGCCAGCAGTTACTCTATACAGGGCGGCGGTTCACCCCTACACTTT
TRBV11-3	.	TRBJ1-1	CASSERSGKNTEAFF	TGTGCCAGCAGCGAGAGGTCCGGAAAGAACACTGAAGCTTTCTTT
TRBV7-9	TRBD2	TRBJ2-7	CASERGSYEQYF	TGTGCCAGTGAGCGGGGCTCCTACGAGCAGTACTTC
TRBV5-1	TRBD1	TRBJ2-7	CASSLNLATGTGPSYEQYF	TGCGCCAGCAGCTTGAATCTGGCTACCGGGACAGGGCCCTCCTACGAGCAGTACTTC
TRBV5-4	.	TRBJ1-1	CASSEDRANTEAFF	TGTGCCAGCAGCGAGGACAGAGCGAACACTGAAGCTTTCTTT
TRBV4-1	TRBD2	TRBJ2-5	CASSQDRAGVIKETQYF	TGCGCCAGCAGCCAAGATAGGGCGGGGGTGATAAAAGAGACCCAGTACTTC
TRBV27	.	TRBJ1-1	CASSPGRGANTEAFF	TGTGCCAGCAGTCCAGGGCGGGGGGCTAACACTGAAGCTTTCTTT
TRBV5-4	TRBD2	TRBJ2-2	CASSLNLAGGPGGELFF	TGTGCCAGCAGCTTGAATCTAGCGGGAGGGCCTGGCGGGGAGCTGTTTTTT
TRBV19	.	TRBJ1-5	CASSSTGGQPQHF	TGTGCCAGTAGTTCGACCGGCGGGCAGCCCCAGCATTTT
TRBV4-3	.	TRBJ1-4	CASSLRTEEGKLFF	TGCGCCAGCAGCCTAAGGACCGAGGAGGGAAAACTGTTTTTT
TRBV6-5	TRBD1	TRBJ1-1	CASTLGGTVNTEAFF	TGTGCCAGCACCCTAGGGGGGACAGTGAACACTGAAGCTTTCTTT